These T cell receptor beta chains were read from a single sample in a study of T cells in Graves' hyperthyroidism and ophthalmopathy. TCRdb fed the multiplex PCR reads into MiXCR, producing one record per CDR3 protein. The table shows around 370,000 distinct CDR3 sequences, with about 18% occurring only once. Input material: blood. Receptor source: a man aged 18 to 29 with Graves' ophthalmopathy. Each CDR3 is given with its conserved first and last residue. Each record gives: D gene, J gene, V gene, clone size, CDR3 DNA, CDR3 protein. D genes are given only for firm matches. Expanded clones get a size class; other rows say once, few or many, or leave the size out.

D gene: TRBD1
J gene: TRBJ1-1
V gene: TRBV12-3/TRBV12-4
clone size: many
CDR3 DNA: TGTGCCAGCAGTGGGAGACCGGGACAGGGAGGAGAAACTGAAGCTTTCTTT
CDR3 protein: CASSGRPGQGGETEAFF

D gene: NA
J gene: TRBJ1-2
V gene: TRBV5-5
clone size: NA
CDR3 DNA: TGCGCCAGCAGCTTCGAACCGGGGGACTATGGCTACACCTTC
CDR3 protein: CASSFEPGDYGYTF

D gene: NA
J gene: TRBJ2-7
V gene: TRBV9
clone size: few
CDR3 DNA: TGTGCCAGCAGCGAGGGACACCCACCTTCCTACGAGCAGTACTTC
CDR3 protein: CASSEGHPPSYEQYF

D gene: NA
J gene: TRBJ1-2
V gene: TRBV3-1
clone size: many
CDR3 DNA: TGTGCCAGCAGTCAGACACAGAAATATGGCTACACCTTC
CDR3 protein: CASSQTQKYGYTF

D gene: TRBD1
J gene: TRBJ2-3
V gene: TRBV15
clone size: NA
CDR3 DNA: TGTGCCACTAGAGACAGGGTTGGAAACACAGATACGCAGTATTTT
CDR3 protein: CATRDRVGNTDTQYF

D gene: NA
J gene: TRBJ1-1
V gene: TRBV9
clone size: few
CDR3 DNA: TGTGCCAGCAGCGTAGGAGGGATAATGAACACTGAAGCTTTCTTT
CDR3 protein: CASSVGGIMNTEAFF

D gene: NA
J gene: TRBJ1-1
V gene: TRBV5-1
clone size: many
CDR3 DNA: TGCGCCAGCAGCTGGGCTTTACGGACTGAAGCTTTCTTT
CDR3 protein: CASSWALRTEAFF

D gene: TRBD2
J gene: TRBJ2-3
V gene: TRBV3-1
clone size: many
CDR3 DNA: TGTGCCTCCGGGGGGGCCGGCACAGATACGCAGTATTTT
CDR3 protein: CASGGAGTDTQYF

D gene: TRBD2
J gene: TRBJ2-3
V gene: TRBV20-1
clone size: few
CDR3 DNA: TGCAGTGCTAGTTCTAGCGGGGGGGCCTCAGATACGCAGTATTTT
CDR3 protein: CSASSSGGASDTQYF

D gene: NA
J gene: TRBJ2-2
V gene: TRBV3-1
clone size: many
CDR3 DNA: TGTGCCAGCAGTCCAAGGGGGAACACCGGGGAGCTGTTTTTT
CDR3 protein: CASSPRGNTGELFF

D gene: NA
J gene: TRBJ1-5
V gene: TRBV5-1
clone size: few
CDR3 DNA: TGCGCCAGCAGCCCGGACAGTTGGGGGCAGCCCCAGCATTTT
CDR3 protein: CASSPDSWGQPQHF

D gene: NA
J gene: TRBJ1-1
V gene: TRBV29-1
clone size: NA
CDR3 DNA: TGCAGCGTTGGGGGGGGGGTAGTCACTGAAGCTTTCTTT
CDR3 protein: CSVGGGVVTEAFF

D gene: TRBD1
J gene: TRBJ1-6
V gene: TRBV6-5
clone size: many
CDR3 DNA: TGTGCCAGCAGTTACTCCTCACAGGGGGCGCAGTTAAATTCACCCCTCCACTTT
CDR3 protein: CASSYSSQGAQLNSPLHF

D gene: TRBD2
J gene: TRBJ2-1
V gene: TRBV7-3
clone size: few
CDR3 DNA: TGTGCCAGCAGCTTAGAACAGAGCGGGGGGCGGGGTGAGCAGTTCTTC
CDR3 protein: CASSLEQSGGRGEQFF

D gene: NA
J gene: TRBJ2-7
V gene: TRBV18
clone size: many
CDR3 DNA: TGTGCCAGCCTCGAGGGAGTCGGCTACGAGCAGTACTTC
CDR3 protein: CASLEGVGYEQYF

D gene: NA
J gene: TRBJ2-1
V gene: TRBV7-9
clone size: many
CDR3 DNA: TGTGCCAGCAGCACCCAGGGCAACAATGAGCAGTTCTTC
CDR3 protein: CASSTQGNNEQFF

D gene: TRBD1
J gene: TRBJ1-1
V gene: TRBV29-1
clone size: NA
CDR3 DNA: TGCAGCGTTAAAAACCCGACAGGGGGCACTGAAGCTTTCTTT
CDR3 protein: CSVKNPTGGTEAFF

D gene: NA
J gene: TRBJ2-3
V gene: TRBV5-8
clone size: few
CDR3 DNA: TGTGCCAGCAGCCCGGTACTAGCCACAGATACGCAGTATTTT
CDR3 protein: CASSPVLATDTQYF

D gene: TRBD2
J gene: TRBJ2-1
V gene: TRBV4-2
clone size: few
CDR3 DNA: TGTGCCAGCAGCCCGCAACTAGCGGAGTCGGATGAGCAGTTCTTC
CDR3 protein: CASSPQLAESDEQFF

D gene: NA
J gene: TRBJ2-1
V gene: TRBV6-2/TRBV6-3
clone size: many
CDR3 DNA: TGTGCCAGCAGTTACGAGGGGGGGGTGGAGTTAATCTCCTACAATGAGCAGTTCTTC
CDR3 protein: CASSYEGGVELISYNEQFF

D gene: TRBD2
J gene: TRBJ2-3
V gene: TRBV27
clone size: few
CDR3 DNA: TGTGCCAGCAGTTATCTCTGGAGTAGCGGGGGGGCAGATACGCAGTATTTT
CDR3 protein: CASSYLWSSGGADTQYF

D gene: NA
J gene: TRBJ1-2
V gene: TRBV12-3/TRBV12-4
clone size: NA
CDR3 DNA: TGTGCCAGCACCGCGGCGTCGATCAATGATGGCTACACCTTC
CDR3 protein: CASTAASINDGYTF

D gene: TRBD2
J gene: TRBJ2-5
V gene: TRBV6-1
clone size: NA
CDR3 DNA: TGTGCCAGCAGTGAAAAGGCTAGCGGGGGCCAGACCCAGTACTTC
CDR3 protein: CASSEKASGGQTQYF

D gene: TRBD2
J gene: TRBJ2-1
V gene: TRBV4-2
clone size: few
CDR3 DNA: TGTGCCAGCAGTGGCCATCGCGGGGGGCCCGGTAATGAGCAGTTCTTC
CDR3 protein: CASSGHRGGPGNEQFF

D gene: TRBD1
J gene: TRBJ1-3
V gene: TRBV5-4
clone size: NA
CDR3 DNA: TGTGCCAGCAGCAATCCGGGACAGGGGGCTAACACCATATATTTT
CDR3 protein: CASSNPGQGANTIYF

D gene: TRBD2
J gene: TRBJ2-2
V gene: TRBV6-5
clone size: NA
CDR3 DNA: TGTGCCAGCAGTTACGTGTCTGGTAGCGGGGGCCAGAACACCGGGGAGCTGTTTTTT
CDR3 protein: CASSYVSGSGGQNTGELFF

D gene: NA
J gene: TRBJ1-1
V gene: TRBV3-1
clone size: NA
CDR3 DNA: TGCGCCAGCAGCTTGGGCGGCGGTGAAGCTTTCTTT
CDR3 protein: CASSLGGGEAFF

D gene: NA
J gene: TRBJ1-3
V gene: TRBV7-8
clone size: many
CDR3 DNA: TGTGCCAGCAGCTTAGCGTCGGAAGAGGACACCATATATTTT
CDR3 protein: CASSLASEEDTIYF

D gene: TRBD1
J gene: TRBJ1-2
V gene: TRBV27
clone size: many
CDR3 DNA: TGTGCCAGCAGCAGAAATCAGGGGGCCGGTGGCTACACCTTC
CDR3 protein: CASSRNQGAGGYTF

D gene: NA
J gene: TRBJ1-3
V gene: TRBV19
clone size: NA
CDR3 DNA: TGTGCCAGTAGTCTCTCTGGGACTGGAAACACCATATATTTT
CDR3 protein: CASSLSGTGNTIYF

D gene: NA
J gene: TRBJ2-7
V gene: TRBV28
clone size: many
CDR3 DNA: TGTTCCTGGGGGGGGCACAGCTCCTACGAGCAGTACTTC
CDR3 protein: CSWGGHSSYEQYF

D gene: NA
J gene: TRBJ2-2
V gene: TRBV7-6
clone size: many
CDR3 DNA: TGTGCCAGCAGCTTAGAAGCCGCAACCGGGGAGCTGTTTTTT
CDR3 protein: CASSLEAATGELFF

D gene: TRBD2
J gene: TRBJ2-2
V gene: TRBV6-1
clone size: many
CDR3 DNA: TGTGCCAGCAGCGAGACTAGCTATGTCGACGGGGAGCTGTTTTTT
CDR3 protein: CASSETSYVDGELFF

D gene: NA
J gene: TRBJ2-7
V gene: TRBV10-3
clone size: many
CDR3 DNA: TGTGCCATCAGTGAGTCGGTGGGACCTACGAGCTCCTACGAGCAGTACTTC
CDR3 protein: CAISESVGPTSSYEQYF

D gene: NA
J gene: TRBJ1-4
V gene: TRBV28
clone size: many
CDR3 DNA: TGTGCCAGCGCCCGAATCACCGGGACGGGGGATGAAAAACTGTTTTTT
CDR3 protein: CASARITGTGDEKLFF

D gene: NA
J gene: TRBJ2-3
V gene: TRBV29-1
clone size: NA
CDR3 DNA: TGCAGCGTTGACTTAGGAGCAGATACGCAGTATTTT
CDR3 protein: CSVDLGADTQYF

D gene: NA
J gene: TRBJ1-2
V gene: TRBV5-8
clone size: NA
CDR3 DNA: TGTGCCAGCAAAACAACCCCAACGAACTATGGCTACACCTTC
CDR3 protein: CASKTTPTNYGYTF

D gene: TRBD1
J gene: TRBJ2-7
V gene: TRBV10-3
clone size: many
CDR3 DNA: TGTGCCACCGCAGGGGGCTCGTATTCCTACGAGCAGTACTTC
CDR3 protein: CATAGGSYSYEQYF

D gene: NA
J gene: TRBJ1-2
V gene: TRBV5-5
clone size: many
CDR3 DNA: TGTGCCAGCAACCCGGGAGAGGGGCTCTATGGCTACACCTTC
CDR3 protein: CASNPGEGLYGYTF

D gene: NA
J gene: TRBJ2-5
V gene: TRBV7-3
clone size: many
CDR3 DNA: TGTGCCAGCAGCTTAAGCAGGGTTGAGACCCAGTACTTC
CDR3 protein: CASSLSRVETQYF

D gene: NA
J gene: TRBJ1-5
V gene: TRBV6-1
clone size: many
CDR3 DNA: TGTGCCAGCAGTGAAGAATGGATTAGCAATCAGCCCCAGCATTTT
CDR3 protein: CASSEEWISNQPQHF

D gene: NA
J gene: TRBJ1-6
V gene: TRBV13
clone size: NA
CDR3 DNA: TGTGCCAGCAGCCACAGGGTTAAAGGATCACCCCTCCACTTT
CDR3 protein: CASSHRVKGSPLHF

D gene: TRBD2
J gene: TRBJ2-1
V gene: TRBV6-5
clone size: NA
CDR3 DNA: TGTGCCAGCAGTTACTTGACTAGCGGGGGTGGCAATGAGCAGTTCTTC
CDR3 protein: CASSYLTSGGGNEQFF

D gene: NA
J gene: TRBJ1-6
V gene: TRBV25-1
clone size: few
CDR3 DNA: TGTGCCAGCAGTGAAAGGGTATTAGGGGATTCACCCCTCCACTTT
CDR3 protein: CASSERVLGDSPLHF

D gene: NA
J gene: TRBJ2-6
V gene: TRBV5-1
clone size: few
CDR3 DNA: TGCGCCAGCAGCTTGCTGTGGGACATCTCCTCTGGGGCCAACGTCCTGACTTTC
CDR3 protein: CASSLLWDISSGANVLTF

D gene: NA
J gene: TRBJ1-3
V gene: TRBV5-1
clone size: few
CDR3 DNA: TGCGCCAGCAGCTTGGATTCTGGGGTGGACACCATATATTTT
CDR3 protein: CASSLDSGVDTIYF

D gene: NA
J gene: TRBJ2-7
V gene: TRBV24-1
clone size: NA
CDR3 DNA: TGTGCCACCAGTGATCCTACAGGGACGTCCTACGAGCAGTACTTC
CDR3 protein: CATSDPTGTSYEQYF

D gene: NA
J gene: TRBJ1-3
V gene: TRBV15
clone size: few
CDR3 DNA: TGTGCCACCAGCAGACCAACAGGGATCGGAAACACCATATATTTT
CDR3 protein: CATSRPTGIGNTIYF

D gene: TRBD2
J gene: TRBJ2-1
V gene: TRBV3-1
clone size: NA
CDR3 DNA: TGTGCCAGCAGCACTACTAGCGGTGAATCCTACAATGAGCAGTTCTTC
CDR3 protein: CASSTTSGESYNEQFF

D gene: TRBD1
J gene: TRBJ2-7
V gene: TRBV11-2
clone size: few
CDR3 DNA: TGTGCCAGCAGCACTACCACGGGACAGGGGAGGTTGTACGAGCAGTACTTC
CDR3 protein: CASSTTTGQGRLYEQYF

D gene: TRBD1
J gene: TRBJ1-2
V gene: TRBV12-3/TRBV12-4
clone size: NA
CDR3 DNA: TGTGCCAGCACCCGGACAGGGCACTACACCTTC
CDR3 protein: CASTRTGHYTF

D gene: NA
J gene: TRBJ1-6
V gene: TRBV6-1
clone size: many
CDR3 DNA: TGTGCCAGCACCCCCCGGGACCGGCATAATTCACCCCTCCACTTT
CDR3 protein: CASTPRDRHNSPLHF

D gene: NA
J gene: TRBJ2-2
V gene: TRBV7-2
clone size: NA
CDR3 DNA: TGTGCCAGCAGCCCTCGGGGGGCTCACGGGGAGCTGTTTTTT
CDR3 protein: CASSPRGAHGELFF

D gene: NA
J gene: TRBJ1-1
V gene: TRBV3-1
clone size: NA
CDR3 DNA: TGTGCCAGCAGCCAAGTTTCTCTGGGAATCACTGAAGCTTTCTTT
CDR3 protein: CASSQVSLGITEAFF

D gene: NA
J gene: TRBJ1-1
V gene: TRBV9
clone size: few
CDR3 DNA: TGTGCCAGCACTCCAGAGGGTGGACGCACTGAAGCTTTCTTT
CDR3 protein: CASTPEGGRTEAFF